These T cell receptor beta chains were read from a single sample in a study of metastatic and nonmetastatic thyroid tumors. TCRdb re-called clones from the PCR reads using MiXCR. Here the sample spans fewer than 40,000 clones, about a sixth being singletons. What was sequenced was blood. These receptors all come from a male donor with papillary thyroid cancer or a benign thyroid nodule (not recorded which). Some clones in this sample may be carry-over from other donors' samples. Each CDR3 is given with its conserved first and last residue. D genes are given only for firm matches. Expanded clones get a size class; other rows say once, few or many, or leave the size out.

V	size	D	J	DNA	CDR3
TRBV5-1	many	-	TRBJ1-3	TGCGCCAGCAGCTTGGCGGGAAACACCATATATTTT	CASSLAGNTIYF
TRBV6-1	medium-sized	TRBD2	TRBJ2-3	TGTGCCAGCAGACCGACTAGCGGGGGGGAAACAGATACGCAGTATTTT	CASRPTSGGETDTQYF
TRBV9	-	-	TRBJ2-7	TGTGCCAGCAGCGTAGCTCCTATCTGGGCCTACGAGCAGTACTTC	CASSVAPIWAYEQYF
TRBV6-2/TRBV6-3	many	TRBD2	TRBJ2-3	TGTGCCAGCAGTTTCCCCGAGGCGGGGGACACAGATACGCAGTATTTT	CASSFPEAGDTDTQYF
TRBV7-6	-	-	TRBJ2-7	TGTGCCAGCAGCTCCCGGACAGACTCCTACGAGCAGTACTTC	CASSSRTDSYEQYF
TRBV10-3	many	-	TRBJ2-5	TGTGCCATCAGTGCTAATTTTGAGCGGGAGACCCAGTACTTC	CAISANFERETQYF
TRBV5-1	-	-	TRBJ2-6	TGCGCCAGCAGTTGGGACTGGGACCCTGGGGCCAACGTCCTGACTTTC	CASSWDWDPGANVLTF
TRBV27	few	TRBD1	TRBJ1-2	TGTGCCAGCAGTCCTGCCGGGACAGCTAACTATGGCTACACCTTC	CASSPAGTANYGYTF
TRBV11-3	many	-	TRBJ2-7	TGTGCCAGCAGCTTAGATGGGCCCTCCTACGAGCAGTACTTC	CASSLDGPSYEQYF
TRBV10-2	many	-	TRBJ2-7	TGCGCCAGCGCCCCGGGAGAGGGGGCCAACGAGCAGTACTTC	CASAPGEGANEQYF
TRBV12-3/TRBV12-4	medium-sized	-	TRBJ2-7	TGTGCCAGCAGTTTAGCTGCGGGACACCCCTACGAGCAGTACTTC	CASSLAAGHPYEQYF
TRBV28	few	-	TRBJ1-1	TGTGCCAGCAGTTACGAGGAGGGAAAGGGGAACACTGAAGCTTTCTTT	CASSYEEGKGNTEAFF
TRBV12-3/TRBV12-4	-	TRBD2	TRBJ2-7	TGTGCCAGCATACCCGAGGGAGGACTAGCGGGATTCGAGCAGTACTTC	CASIPEGGLAGFEQYF
TRBV30	-	TRBD1	TRBJ1-5	TGTGCCTGGAGCTCCGGGACAGGGGTTCAGCCCCAGCATTTT	CAWSSGTGVQPQHF
TRBV6-1	many	-	TRBJ1-1	TGTGCCAGCAGTCAATTCACGATGAACACTGAAGCTTTCTTT	CASSQFTMNTEAFF
TRBV13	few	-	TRBJ2-2	TGTGCCAGCAGTTCACTAACGAGATATACCGGGGAGCTGTTTTTT	CASSSLTRYTGELFF
TRBV6-4	-	-	TRBJ1-2	TGTGCCAGCAGTTACTCCTCCAGAAACTATGGCTACACCTTC	CASSYSSRNYGYTF
TRBV10-1	many	-	TRBJ2-1	TGCGCCAGCAGTGATTTACTAGGATACAATGAGCAGTTCTTC	CASSDLLGYNEQFF
TRBV5-1	medium-sized	-	TRBJ2-7	TGCGCCAGCAGCTTGGACGGGAACCCCTACGAGCAGTACTTC	CASSLDGNPYEQYF
TRBV19	many	-	TRBJ1-3	TGTGCCAGTAGCCGGACAGTGGAGGGTAACACCATATATTTT	CASSRTVEGNTIYF
TRBV7-9	many	-	TRBJ2-1	TGTGCCAGCAGCTTCTTATACAATGAGCAGTTCTTC	CASSFLYNEQFF
TRBV6-1	many	TRBD1	TRBJ1-5	TGTGCCAGCAGGGACAGGGCGTGGGGCAATCAGCCCCAGCATTTT	CASRDRAWGNQPQHF
TRBV5-1	many	TRBD2	TRBJ2-3	TGCGCCAGCAGGGGACTAGCGGGGAAGGATACGCAGTATTTT	CASRGLAGKDTQYF
TRBV11-1	-	TRBD1	TRBJ2-1	TGTGCCAGCAGCGTGGGACAGAGCTCCTACCATGATCAGTTCTTC	CASSVGQSSYHDQFF
TRBV7-3	-	-	TRBJ1-2	TGTGCCAGCAGCCACTCGTCGGGGGAGGCAGACTATGGCTACACCTTC	CASSHSSGEADYGYTF
TRBV5-1	-	-	TRBJ2-7	TGCGCCAGCAGCTTGGAGGCCAGGGCCAACGAGCAGTACTTC	CASSLEARANEQYF
TRBV2	many	-	TRBJ2-7	TGTGCCAGCAGTGAAGCGCTCTACGAGCAGTACTTC	CASSEALYEQYF
TRBV5-1	many	TRBD2	TRBJ2-5	TGCGCCAGCAGCTTGGAAGCGGGAGCATACGGGACCCAGTACTTC	CASSLEAGAYGTQYF
TRBV14	many	-	TRBJ2-5	TGTGCCAGCAGCCAAGGTGGAGGGGGACACCAAGAGACCCAGTACTTC	CASSQGGGGHQETQYF
TRBV11-2	many	TRBD2	TRBJ2-7	TGTGCCAGCAGCTTATTACTAGCGGGCTACGAGCAGTACTTC	CASSLLLAGYEQYF
TRBV18	many	-	TRBJ2-7	TGTGCCAGCTCACCCCGAAGCTCCTACGAGCAGTACTTC	CASSPRSSYEQYF
TRBV20-1	many	TRBD2	TRBJ2-1	TGCAGTGCTCGATACGGGACTAGCGGGGGGGCCGAGAATGAGCAGTTCTTC	CSARYGTSGGAENEQFF
TRBV30	many	-	TRBJ2-7	TGTGCCTGGAGTTCTGGTCACCCCTACGAGCAGTACTTC	CAWSSGHPYEQYF